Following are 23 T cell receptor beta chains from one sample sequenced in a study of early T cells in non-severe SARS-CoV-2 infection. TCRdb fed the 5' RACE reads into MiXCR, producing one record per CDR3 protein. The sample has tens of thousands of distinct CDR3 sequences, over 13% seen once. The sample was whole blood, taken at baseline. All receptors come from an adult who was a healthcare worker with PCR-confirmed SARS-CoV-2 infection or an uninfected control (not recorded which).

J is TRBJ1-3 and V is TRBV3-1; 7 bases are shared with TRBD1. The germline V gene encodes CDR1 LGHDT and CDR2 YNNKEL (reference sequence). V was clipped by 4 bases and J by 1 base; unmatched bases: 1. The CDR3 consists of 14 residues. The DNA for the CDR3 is TGTGCCAGCAGCCGGGACAGATCTGGAAACACCATATATTTT. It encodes CASSRDRSGNTIYF.

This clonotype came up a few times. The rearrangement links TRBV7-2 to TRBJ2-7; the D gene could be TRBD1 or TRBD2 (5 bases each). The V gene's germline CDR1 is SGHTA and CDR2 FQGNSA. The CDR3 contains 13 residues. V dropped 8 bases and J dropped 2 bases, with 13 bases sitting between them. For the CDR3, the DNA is TGTGCCAGCGATGGGGGTCGACCCTACGAGCAGTACTTC. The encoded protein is CASDGGRPYEQYF.

CDR3 in DNA: TGTGCCAGCTCACCCCTGGACGAACCCAATGAGCAGTTCTTC. Protein: CASSPLDEPNEQFF. J is TRBJ2-1 and V is TRBV18; D unclear. Trimming left V 3 bases short and J 6 bases short, with 12 bases between. Germline V gene data show CDR1 as KGHSH and CDR2 as LQKENI. CDR3 length: 14 residues.

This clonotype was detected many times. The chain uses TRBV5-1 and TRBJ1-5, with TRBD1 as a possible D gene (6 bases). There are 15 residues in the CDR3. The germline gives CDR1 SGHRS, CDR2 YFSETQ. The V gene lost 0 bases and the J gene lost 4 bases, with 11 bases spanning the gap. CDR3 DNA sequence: TGCGCCAGCAGCTTGGATGGACAGCCTAATCAGCCCCAGCATTTT. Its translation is CASSLDGQPNQPQHF.

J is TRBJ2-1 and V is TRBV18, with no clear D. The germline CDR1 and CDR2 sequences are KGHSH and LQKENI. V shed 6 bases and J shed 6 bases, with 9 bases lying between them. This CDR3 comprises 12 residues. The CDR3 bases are TGTGCCAGCTCCCCCTCACGCAATGAGCAGTTCTTC. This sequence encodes CASSPSRNEQFF.

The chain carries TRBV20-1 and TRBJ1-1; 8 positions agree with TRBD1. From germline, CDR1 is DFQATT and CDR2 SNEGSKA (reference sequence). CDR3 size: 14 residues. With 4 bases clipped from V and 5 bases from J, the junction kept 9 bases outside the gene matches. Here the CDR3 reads CSATQGALGTEAFF. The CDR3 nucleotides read TGCAGTGCTACTCAGGGGGCGCTGGGGACTGAAGCTTTCTTT.

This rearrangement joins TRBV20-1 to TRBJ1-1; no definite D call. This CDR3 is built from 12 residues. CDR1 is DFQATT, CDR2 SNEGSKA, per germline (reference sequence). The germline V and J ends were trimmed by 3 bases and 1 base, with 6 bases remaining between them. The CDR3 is CSASPGNTEAFF. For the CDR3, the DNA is TGCAGTGCTAGTCCGGGGAACACTGAAGCTTTCTTT.

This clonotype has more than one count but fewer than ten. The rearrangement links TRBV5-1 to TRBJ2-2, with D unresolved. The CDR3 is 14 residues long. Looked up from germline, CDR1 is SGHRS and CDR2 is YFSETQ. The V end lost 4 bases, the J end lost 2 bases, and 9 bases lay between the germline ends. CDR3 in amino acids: CASSPRQNTGELFF. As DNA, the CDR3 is TGCGCCAGCAGCCCAAGACAAAACACCGGGGAGCTGTTTTTT.

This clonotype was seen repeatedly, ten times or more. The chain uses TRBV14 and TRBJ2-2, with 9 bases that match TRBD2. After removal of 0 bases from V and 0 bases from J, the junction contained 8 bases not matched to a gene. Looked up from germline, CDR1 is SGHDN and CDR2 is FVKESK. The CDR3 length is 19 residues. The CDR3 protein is CASSQESRTSASNTGELFF. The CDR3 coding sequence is TGTGCCAGCAGCCAAGAGAGCCGGACTAGCGCCTCGAACACCGGGGAGCTGTTTTTT.

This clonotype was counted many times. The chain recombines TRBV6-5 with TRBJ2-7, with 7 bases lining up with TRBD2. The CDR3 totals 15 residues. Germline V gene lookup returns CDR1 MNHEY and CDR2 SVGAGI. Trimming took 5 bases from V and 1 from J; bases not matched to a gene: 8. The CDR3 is CASSPLPSGSYEQYF. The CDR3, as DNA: TGTGCCAGCAGTCCTCTCCCTAGCGGATCCTACGAGCAGTACTTC.

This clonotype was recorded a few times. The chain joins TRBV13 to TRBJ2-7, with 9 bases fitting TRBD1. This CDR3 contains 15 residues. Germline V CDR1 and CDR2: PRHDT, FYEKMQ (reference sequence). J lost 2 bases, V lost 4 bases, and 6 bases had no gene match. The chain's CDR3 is CASSSTGTGPYEQYF. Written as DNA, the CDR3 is TGTGCCAGCAGCTCAACCGGGACAGGGCCCTACGAGCAGTACTTC.

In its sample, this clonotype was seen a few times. The CDR3 DNA follows: TGTGCCAGCAGCCAAGAATGGGGGACCCTAGCCAAAAACATTCAGTACTTC. Translated: CASSQEWGTLAKNIQYF. The chain uses TRBV4-2 and TRBJ2-4; TRBD1 or TRBD2 may be the D gene (5 bases each). The CDR3 has 17 amino acids. Germline V lookup: CDR1 LGHNA, CDR2 YNFKEQ. V was trimmed by 0 bases and J by 0 bases, leaving 12 bases between them.

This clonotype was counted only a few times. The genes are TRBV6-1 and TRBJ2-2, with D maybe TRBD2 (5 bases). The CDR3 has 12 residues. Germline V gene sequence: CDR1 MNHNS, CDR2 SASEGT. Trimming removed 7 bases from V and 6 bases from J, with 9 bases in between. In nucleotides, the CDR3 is TGTGCCAGCATGTACGGGGCCGGGGAGCTGTTTTTT. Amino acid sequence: CASMYGAGELFF.

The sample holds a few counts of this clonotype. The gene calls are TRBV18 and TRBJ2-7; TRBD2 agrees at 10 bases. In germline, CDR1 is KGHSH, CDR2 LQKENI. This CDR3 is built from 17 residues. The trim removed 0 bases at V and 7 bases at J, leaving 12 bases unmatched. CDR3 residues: CASSPPSSGGPHGEQYF. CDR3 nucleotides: TGTGCCAGCTCACCACCGAGTAGCGGGGGGCCTCACGGGGAGCAGTACTTC. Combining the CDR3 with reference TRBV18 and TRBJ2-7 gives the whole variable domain NAGVMQNPRHLVRRRGQEARLRCSPMKGHSHVYWYRQLPEEGLKFMVYLQKENIIDESGMPKERFSAEFPKEGPSILRIQQVVRGDSAAYFCASSPPSSGGPHGEQYFGPGTRLTVT.

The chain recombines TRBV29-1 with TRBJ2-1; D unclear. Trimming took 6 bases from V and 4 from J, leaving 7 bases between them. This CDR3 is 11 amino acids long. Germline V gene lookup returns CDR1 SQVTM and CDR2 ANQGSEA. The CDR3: CSVPAYNEQFF. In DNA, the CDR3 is TGCAGCGTCCCGGCGTACAATGAGCAGTTCTTC.

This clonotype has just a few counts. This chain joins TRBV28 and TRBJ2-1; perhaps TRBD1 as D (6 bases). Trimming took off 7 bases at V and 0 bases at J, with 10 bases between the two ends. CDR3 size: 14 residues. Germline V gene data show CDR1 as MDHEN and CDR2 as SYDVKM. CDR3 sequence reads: CASMGASSYNEQFF. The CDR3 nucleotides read TGTGCCAGCATGGGGGCAAGCTCCTACAATGAGCAGTTCTTC.

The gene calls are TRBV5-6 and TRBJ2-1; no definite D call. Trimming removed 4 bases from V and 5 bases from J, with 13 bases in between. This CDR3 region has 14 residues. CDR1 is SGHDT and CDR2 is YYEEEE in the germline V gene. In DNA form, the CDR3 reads TGTGCCAGCAGCCTTGACCCGGTGGACAATGAGCAGTTCTTC. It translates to CASSLDPVDNEQFF.

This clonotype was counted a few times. The CDR3 DNA reads as TGTGCCAGCAGCGTTACCGTGAGAATCCCTGAGACCCAGTACTTC. This sequence encodes CASSVTVRIPETQYF. The chain uses TRBV28 and TRBJ2-5; D uncertain. The CDR3 has 15 amino acids. With 6 bases removed from V and 5 bases from J, the gap between germline ends came to 19 bases. Germline V gene lookup returns CDR1 MDHEN and CDR2 SYDVKM.

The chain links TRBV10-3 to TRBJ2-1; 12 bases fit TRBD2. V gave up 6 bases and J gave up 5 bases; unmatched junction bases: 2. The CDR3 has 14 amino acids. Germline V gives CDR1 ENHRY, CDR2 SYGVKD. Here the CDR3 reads CAISRLAGDNEQFF. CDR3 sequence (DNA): TGTGCCATCAGCCGACTAGCGGGGGACAATGAGCAGTTCTTC.

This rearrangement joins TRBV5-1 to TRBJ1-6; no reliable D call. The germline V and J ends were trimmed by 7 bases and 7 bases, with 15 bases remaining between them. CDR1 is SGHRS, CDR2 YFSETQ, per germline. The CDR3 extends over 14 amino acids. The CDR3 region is CASQTGITNSPLHF. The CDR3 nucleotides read TGCGCCAGCCAGACGGGGATTACCAATTCACCCCTCCACTTT.

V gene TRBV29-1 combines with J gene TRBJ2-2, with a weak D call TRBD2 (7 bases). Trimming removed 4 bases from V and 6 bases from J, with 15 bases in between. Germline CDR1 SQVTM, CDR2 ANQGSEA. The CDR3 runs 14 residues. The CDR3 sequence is CSVVTGGIPGELFF. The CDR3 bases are TGCAGCGTTGTCACGGGGGGCATTCCCGGGGAGCTGTTTTTT.

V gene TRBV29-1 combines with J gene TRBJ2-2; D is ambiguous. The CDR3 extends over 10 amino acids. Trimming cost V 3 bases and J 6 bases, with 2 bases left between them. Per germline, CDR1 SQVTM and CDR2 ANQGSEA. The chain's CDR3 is CSVDAGELFF. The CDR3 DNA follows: TGCAGCGTTGATGCCGGGGAGCTGTTTTTT.

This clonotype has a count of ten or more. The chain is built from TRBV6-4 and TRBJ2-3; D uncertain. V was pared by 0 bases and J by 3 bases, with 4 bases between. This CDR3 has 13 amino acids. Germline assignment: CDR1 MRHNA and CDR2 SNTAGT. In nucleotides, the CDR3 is TGTGCCAGCAGTGACTCGACTACAGATACGCAGTATTTT. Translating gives CASSDSTTDTQYF.